Listed below are T cell receptor beta chains from one sample, sequenced in a study of control samples from healthy donors and cancer patients. The method was immunoSEQ multiplex PCR; TCRdb's version includes in-frame clones alone and lacks a portion of them. The data show just over 150,000 clones, about 93% seen once. The specimen sequenced was blood. These receptors came from a man aged 45-65 years in good health. Each CDR3 is given with its conserved first and last residue. D genes are given only for firm matches. Part of the rows lack a size; the others show once, few, many or a class for expanded clones.

TRBJ2-2,TRBV6-5,-,-,TGTGCCAGCCTATACACCGGGGAGCTGTTTTTT,CASLYTGELFF
TRBJ2-7,TRBV11-3,-,TRBD1,TGTGCCAGCAGCTTAGGAGGGACAGATAGCTCCTACGAGCAGTACTTC,CASSLGGTDSSYEQYF
TRBJ2-1,TRBV24-1,-,TRBD2,TGTGCCACCAGTGAGCCGACGACTAGCGGGACCTACAATGAGCAGTTCTTC,CATSEPTTSGTYNEQFF
TRBJ2-3,TRBV7-9,-,TRBD2,TGTGCCAGCAGCATATGGACTAGCGGGAGCACAGATACGCAGTATTTT,CASSIWTSGSTDTQYF
TRBJ1-1,TRBV18,-,-,TGTGCCAGCTCACCACCGCGACCCGGTGAAGCTTTCTTT,CASSPPRPGEAFF
TRBJ2-1,TRBV28,-,-,TGTGCCAGCAGACGGGGACTGAACAATGAGCAGTTCTTC,CASRRGLNNEQFF
TRBJ2-4,TRBV6-5,once,TRBD1,TGTGCCAGCAGTCGACAGGGATCGGGCAAAAACATTCAGTACTTC,CASSRQGSGKNIQYF
TRBJ2-1,TRBV13,-,-,TGTGCCAGCAGCCCCCATGGGGGTAGGGATGAGCAGTTCTTC,CASSPHGGRDEQFF
TRBJ2-1,TRBV6-5,-,TRBD1,TGTGCCAGCAGCGCGGGACAGGGAGACAATGAGCAGTTCTTC,CASSAGQGDNEQFF
TRBJ2-7,TRBV30,-,-,TGTGCCTGGAGTGGCCCGGCCTACGAGCAGTACTTC,CAWSGPAYEQYF
TRBJ1-4,TRBV5-5,once,-,TGTGCCAGCAGCTTGAGGGCTGGACCGGTGGAAAAACTGTTTTTT,CASSLRAGPVEKLFF
TRBJ2-1,TRBV18,-,-,TGTGCCAGCTCACCACCGGTGGGTGGGAGCGGATCCTACAATGAGCAGTTCTTC,CASSPPVGGSGSYNEQFF
TRBJ2-1,TRBV28,few,-,TGTGCCAGCAGTAGAAATAATGAGCAGTTCTTC,CASSRNNEQFF
TRBJ2-7,TRBV3-1/TRBV3-2,-,TRBD1,TGTGCCAGCAGCCCCCGGACAGGGCCTTCCTACGAGCAGTACTTC,CASSPRTGPSYEQYF
TRBJ2-5,TRBV7-9,-,TRBD2,TGTGCCAGCAGCCCCGGGATTAGCGGGAGTTTGGAGACCCAGTACTTC,CASSPGISGSLETQYF
TRBJ1-1,TRBV15,-,-,TGTGCCACCAGCAGTAGGACAGAGGGCACTGAAGCTTTCTTT,CATSSRTEGTEAFF
TRBJ2-1,TRBV7-9,-,TRBD1,TGTGCCAGCAGCTTCCGGACAGGGAATGAGCAGTTCTTC,CASSFRTGNEQFF
TRBJ1-6,TRBV28,-,-,TGTGCCAGCAGAGAACAGGGTTTCTATAATTCACCCCTCCACTTT,CASREQGFYNSPLHF
TRBJ2-5,TRBV14,-,-,TGTGCCAGCAGCCAAGTGGACCTTGCGACCCAGTACTTC,CASSQVDLATQYF
TRBJ2-3,TRBV4-1,-,-,TGCGCCAGCAGCCCAGTGGGAGGTCGCAAGGATACGCAGTATTTT,CASSPVGGRKDTQYF
TRBJ1-1,TRBV5-6,-,TRBD1,TGTGCCAGCAGGACTGGGACAGGGGGTACCACTGAAGCTTTCTTT,CASRTGTGGTTEAFF
TRBJ2-1,TRBV16,-,TRBD2,TGTGCCAGCAGCCAATCAAGAGGGCTAGCGGGAGCTGATGAGCAGTTCTTC,CASSQSRGLAGADEQFF
TRBJ2-1,TRBV2,-,-,TGTGCCAGCATGGTTGGGCCAGGTCCCTTTTACAATGAGCAGTTCTTC,CASMVGPGPFYNEQFF
TRBJ1-1,TRBV2,-,-,TGTGCCAGCAGTGAAAAACTGCTGAACACTGAAGCTTTCTTT,CASSEKLLNTEAFF
TRBJ2-5,TRBV14,-,TRBD2,TGTGCCAGCAGCCAAGTATTTGGACTAGCGGGAGAAACTGAGACCCAGTACTTC,CASSQVFGLAGETETQYF
TRBJ1-5,TRBV20-1,once,-,TGCAGTGCTAGTTTAGGGAGCAATCAGCCCCAGCATTTT,CSASLGSNQPQHF
TRBJ2-1,TRBV7-2,once,-,TGTGCCAGCAGCTCCTCCTCGTTGAACAATGAGCAGTTCTTC,CASSSSSLNNEQFF
TRBJ1-1,TRBV5-1,-,-,TGCGCCAGCAGCTTGGAAGGGGGGGCTGAAGCTTTCTTT,CASSLEGGAEAFF
TRBJ1-1,TRBV1,-,-,TGCACCAGCAGCCATGAGAGGGACAGGGTGAACACTGAAGCTTTCTTT,CTSSHERDRVNTEAFF
TRBJ2-5,TRBV19,-,TRBD1,TGTGCCACCCAGGGGGCGAGGACCCAGTACTTC,CATQGARTQYF
TRBJ2-3,TRBV7-3,-,-,TGTGCCAGCAGCTTATATGGGAATACGGGCACAGATACGCAGTATTTT,CASSLYGNTGTDTQYF
TRBJ2-7,TRBV10-3,-,TRBD2,TGTGCCATCAGTGCAATGACTAGCACCAACGAGCAGTACTTC,CAISAMTSTNEQYF
TRBJ1-2,TRBV6-6,-,-,TGTGCCAGCACCCAAGGTCCTGGCTACACCTTC,CASTQGPGYTF
TRBJ2-7,TRBV4-1,-,-,TGCGCCAGCAGCCAACGGGATTCCAGAAAGGTCCACGAGCAGTACTTC,CASSQRDSRKVHEQYF
TRBJ2-3,TRBV11-1,-,-,TGTGCCAGCAGAACCGGGTCCCTGGTGAATACGCAGTATTTT,CASRTGSLVNTQYF
TRBJ2-2,TRBV19,few,-,TGTGCCAGTAGATCCTGGGAGAGGGGGAGTATGATCACCGGGGAGCTGTTTTTT,CASRSWERGSMITGELFF
TRBJ1-1,TRBV30,-,-,TGTGCCTGGAACAGGGAGCGATCTGAAGCTTTCTTT,CAWNRERSEAFF
TRBJ1-2,TRBV24-1,-,TRBD1,TGTGCCACCAGTGAGGGACAGGGCTACTATGGCTACACCTTC,CATSEGQGYYGYTF
TRBJ2-3,TRBV5-1,-,-,TGCGCCAGCAGCTTAATGACAGATACGCAGTATTTT,CASSLMTDTQYF
TRBJ2-7,TRBV3-1/TRBV3-2,-,-,TGTGCCAGCAGCCAAGGTGTCCACCCCTACGAGCAGTACTTC,CASSQGVHPYEQYF
TRBJ2-1,TRBV5-5,-,-,TGTGCCAGCAGCCCCCCTACTGGCGGGCTGTACAATGAGCAGTTCTTC,CASSPPTGGLYNEQFF